This T cell receptor beta chain stems from a study of post-analysis software for immune sequencing data. The overall study: Some patients lacked subtype; others had relapsing-remitting, secondary progressive or progressive-relapsing disease.

TCR beta libraries were prepared from cDNA with unique molecular identifiers. TCRdb independently ran MiXCR on the PCR reads; one entry per CDR3 protein. The sample lists about 760,000 distinct CDR3 sequences; about 32% were seen once. Study findings and constraints: When patients were compared with controls, 4 or 5 TRBV segments were more frequent, TRBV5-6, TRBV5-1 and TRBV20-1 among them. The normalized Chao1 diversity of multiple sclerosis patients was significantly lower than that of controls.

About this clonotype itself: Its target is not known.

The CDR3 is 17 residues long. The ends lost 4 bases at V and 3 bases at J; junction bases unmatched: 12. Germline assignment: CDR1 SGHRS and CDR2 YFSETQ. J is TRBJ2-5 and V is TRBV5-1; 10 bases fit TRBD2. This TCR derives from a girl aged 5 to 17 with multiple sclerosis. The sample comprised blood. CDR3 in DNA: TGCGCCAGCAGCCCCCGGACCTTAGCGGGAGGAAAAGAGACCCAGTACTTC. Protein product: CASSPRTLAGGKETQYF.